This T cell receptor beta chain was profiled in a study of T cells in Graves' hyperthyroidism and ophthalmopathy. Study-wide background: Any treatment followed the collection of peripheral blood at initial diagnosis.

The V gene's germline CDR1 is SNHLY and CDR2 FYNNEI. CDR3 length equals 16 residues. Trimming shortened V by 2 bases and J by 3 bases, and 16 bases separated the two germline ends. This clonotype has a count of ten or more. Lactation, pregnancy, other autoimmune disease or uncontrolled infection excluded patients. PBMCs stemmed from more than 7.5 ml fresh peripheral blood. Amplification yielded TCR beta CDR3 regions, with RNA transcripts as the source. An initial round of RT-PCR targeting the TCR CDR3 relied on the HTBI primer set. TCRdb reprocessed the multiplex PCR reads with MiXCR, giving one entry per CDR3 protein. This table has hundreds of thousands of distinct CDR3 sequences, approximately 15% appearing once.

The clonotype originates from a woman between 40 and 55 years old with Graves' ophthalmopathy. The chain links TRBV2 to TRBJ1-2; D perhaps matches TRBD1 (6 bases). Sample: blood. The CDR3 here is CASSEWIAGEDYGYTF. The CDR3 DNA sequence: TGTGCCAGCAGTGAATGGATTGCAGGGGAGGACTATGGCTACACCTTC.